A single sample is the source of the 21 T cell receptor beta chains below, sequenced in a study of CD8 T cells in Susac syndrome. RNA in amounts of roughly 0.5 to 1 ug was reverse transcribed with random hexamers. TCRdb fed the immunoSEQ multiplex PCR reads into MiXCR, producing one record per CDR3 protein. The table has tens of thousands of distinct CDR3 sequences, approximately 93% seen once. What was sequenced was CD4+ T cells from PBMCs. The receptors here all came from a human donor with Susac syndrome.

V gene TRBV6-2 or TRBV6-3 combines with J gene TRBJ1-5, with a weak D call TRBD1 (6 bases). Trimming stripped 6 bases from V and 3 bases from J, with 15 bases between. The CDR3 has 15 amino acids. Germline CDR1 is MNHEY and CDR2 is SVGEGT. The CDR3 sequence: CASSSTGHYNQPQHF. The DNA for the CDR3 is TGTGCCAGCAGCTCTACGGGACACTACAATCAGCCCCAGCATTTT.

V is TRBV7-2 and J is TRBJ2-3; a weak D match, TRBD1 (5 bases). V lost 6 bases to trimming and J lost 7 bases, with 8 bases between them. The length of the CDR3 is 11 residues. Germline lookup yields CDR1 SGHTA and CDR2 FQGNSA. CDR3 DNA: TGTGCCAGCAGACAGGTGAATACGCAGTATTTT. Its protein product is CASRQVNTQYF.

V gene TRBV7-2 combines with J gene TRBJ2-7; maybe TRBD2 (6 bases). The CDR3 is 13 amino acids. V lost 3 bases to trimming and J lost 2 bases, with 8 bases between them. Germline V gene lookup returns CDR1 SGHTA and CDR2 FQGNSA. As DNA, the CDR3 is TGTGCCAGCAGCTTGCAGCGGGCCTACGAGCAGTACTTC. Translated, it gives CASSLQRAYEQYF. Complete variable domain (other parts from reference TRBV7-2 and TRBJ2-7): GAGVSQSPSNKVTEKGKDVELRCDPISGHTALYWYRQSLGQGLEFLIYFQGNSAPDKSGLPSDRFSAERTGGSVSTLTIQRTQQEDSAVYLCASSLQRAYEQYFGPGTRLTVT.

The chain combines TRBV2 with TRBJ2-4; 10 bases match TRBD1. CDR3 length: 12 amino acids. V dropped 10 bases and J dropped 11; count of bases not matched to a gene: 8. CDR1 and CDR2 (germline): SNHLY, FYNNEI. This CDR3 is CATTTGTGVQYF. The CDR3 DNA is TGTGCCACCACTACCGGGACAGGGGTTCAGTACTTC.

DNA for the CDR3: TGTGCCAGCAGCTTCGATTTAGGGTCAGATACGCAGTATTTT. Encoded protein: CASSFDLGSDTQYF. The chain has TRBV7-2 and TRBJ2-3; unclear D gene. Germline V gives CDR1 SGHTA, CDR2 FQGNSA. Trimming stripped 3 bases from V and 4 bases from J, with 11 bases between. The CDR3 has 14 residues.

The CDR3 region is CASSVVGGGELFF. The CDR3 DNA follows: TGTGCCAGCAGCGTAGTCGGCGGTGGGGAGCTGTTTTTT. V gene TRBV9 combines with J gene TRBJ2-2; D is uncertain. The V and J ends lost 0 bases and 8 bases respectively, with 8 bases between them. Germline assignment: CDR1 SGDLS and CDR2 YYNGEE. CDR3 length: 13 residues.

V is TRBV6-1 and J is TRBJ2-1; no definite D call. Looked up from germline, CDR1 is MNHNS and CDR2 is SASEGT. V was clipped by 1 base and J by 12 bases, with 13 bases between them. This CDR3 contains 13 residues. CDR3 DNA: TGTGCCAGCAGTGAAGGTCTTGGTACAGTGCAGTTCTTC. The encoded protein is CASSEGLGTVQFF.

The chain combines TRBV21-1 with TRBJ2-7. TRBV21-1 is tagged as a pseudogene. The CDR3 is 10 residues long. The CDR3 spells CASSSAEQYF. In DNA, the CDR3 is TGTGCCAGCAGCTCCGCCGAGCAGTACTTC.

This chain links TRBV3-1 with TRBJ2-7, with 9 bases aligning to TRBD2. The CDR3 has 14 residues. Germline V gene data show CDR1 as LGHDT and CDR2 as YNNKEL (reference sequence). After removal of 2 bases from V and 7 bases from J, the junction contained 6 bases not matched to a gene. This CDR3 reads CASSQLAGVGEQYF. The CDR3 DNA follows: TGTGCCAGCAGCCAATTAGCGGGGGTGGGTGAGCAGTACTTC.

This sequence joins TRBV7-2 and TRBJ2-7; 11 bases are a match to TRBD2. The CDR3 loop spans 14 amino acids. The ends lost 5 bases at V and 6 bases at J; junction bases unmatched: 6. The germline CDR1 and CDR2 sequences are SGHTA and FQGNSA. Here the CDR3 reads CASSASGGISEQYF. CDR3 nucleotide sequence: TGTGCCAGCAGCGCTAGCGGGGGGATATCCGAGCAGTACTTC. The whole variable domain, remainder taken from reference TRBV7-2 and TRBJ2-7, is GAGVSQSPSNKVTEKGKDVELRCDPISGHTALYWYRQSLGQGLEFLIYFQGNSAPDKSGLPSDRFSAERTGGSVSTLTIQRTQQEDSAVYLCASSASGGISEQYFGPGTRLTVT.

This chain links TRBV18 with TRBJ1-2; tentative D call: TRBD1 (5 bases). Germline V gene data show CDR1 as KGHSH and CDR2 as LQKENI. The CDR3 has 14 residues. V gave up 6 bases and J gave up 1 base, with 12 bases separating them. DNA for the CDR3: TGTGCCAGCTCCGGGACCGAGATTAACTATGGCTACACCTTC. Translation: CASSGTEINYGYTF.

In its sample, this clonotype was seen once. The rearrangement links TRBV11-3 to TRBJ2-3; TRBD2 matches 12 bases. The CDR3 length is 16 residues. Germline CDR1 and CDR2: SGHNT and YENEEA. V shed 4 bases, J shed 5 bases, and the junction held 7 bases outside the gene matches. The CDR3 here is CASSSHSGLAGDTQYF. The CDR3 DNA follows: TGTGCCAGCAGCTCCCACTCGGGACTAGCGGGAGATACGCAGTATTTT.

This chain links TRBV20-1 with TRBJ1-6; weak D call: TRBD1 (6 bases). This CDR3 is 18 amino acids long. The V gene's germline CDR1 is DFQATT and CDR2 SNEGSKA (reference sequence). Trimming removed 3 bases at V and 6 bases at J, with 24 bases between. The CDR3 nucleotides read TGCAGTGCTAGGGTCCCACGGAGAGGGGGGGGGCTTAATTCACCCCTCCACTTT. It encodes CSARVPRRGGGLNSPLHF.

The chain combines TRBV20-1 with TRBJ2-3; 9 bases align to TRBD2. V trimming: 3 bases; J trimming: 0 bases; junction bases outside the gene matches: 4. The CDR3 has 15 amino acids. CDR1 DFQATT and CDR2 SNEGSKA come from the germline V gene (reference sequence). The CDR3 is CSASSSGASTDTQYF. CDR3 DNA: TGCAGTGCTAGTTCTAGCGGGGCTAGCACAGATACGCAGTATTTT.

V and J are TRBV6-1 and TRBJ1-2; no definite D call. Germline CDR1 MNHNS, CDR2 SASEGT. Deletions cut 6 bases from V and 6 bases from J, with 11 bases between. This CDR3 is built from 12 residues. Written as DNA, the CDR3 is TGTGCCAGCAGGATAACAGATCATGGCTACACCTTC. It codes for CASRITDHGYTF.

The chain carries TRBV28 and TRBJ1-1; no reliable D call. CDR3 length: 13 residues. Per germline, CDR1 MDHEN and CDR2 SYDVKM. The chain's CDR3 is CAITKGKNTEAFF. The CDR3 nucleotides read TGTGCTATTACCAAGGGAAAGAACACTGAAGCTTTCTTT. Full variable domain (remainder filled in from reference TRBV28 and TRBJ1-1): DVKVTQSSRYLVKRTGEKVFLECVQDMDHENMFWYRQDPGLGLRLIYFSYDVKMKEKGDIPEGYSVSREKKERFSLILESASTNQTSMYLCAITKGKNTEAFFGQGTRLTVV.

The chain is built from TRBV7-9 and TRBJ2-7, with TRBD1 matching 7 bases. The ends lost 7 bases at V and 2 bases at J; junction bases unmatched: 5. The CDR3 covers 13 residues. Germline V gene sequence: CDR1 SEHNR, CDR2 FQNEAQ (reference sequence). CDR3 protein: CASNPGQTYEQYF. Written as DNA, the CDR3 is TGTGCCAGCAACCCGGGACAGACCTACGAGCAGTACTTC. Supplemented by reference TRBV7-9 and TRBJ2-7, the full variable domain reads DTGVSQNPRHKITKRGQNVTFRCDPISEHNRLYWYRQTLGQGPEFLTYFQNEAQLEKSRLLSDRFSAERPKGSFSTLEIQRTEQGDSAMYLCASNPGQTYEQYFGPGTRLTVT.

The rearrangement links TRBV7-2 to TRBJ2-5; D perhaps matches TRBD1 (5 bases). The V end was cut by 5 bases, the J end by 2 bases, with 9 bases between. CDR3 length: 13 amino acids. Germline CDR1 is SGHTA and CDR2 is FQGNSA. The CDR3 is CASSGQEQETQYF. CDR3 bases: TGTGCCAGCAGCGGACAAGAACAAGAGACCCAGTACTTC.

This clonotype has only one observation. The chain links TRBV21-1 to TRBJ1-4; the D call in the table, TRBD1, was not verified against the DNA. TRBV21-1 is a pseudogene locus. There are 15 residues in the CDR3. This CDR3 reads CASSKPQGLDEKLFF. The DNA of the CDR3 is TGTGCCAGCAGCAAACCACAGGGGTTGGATGAAAAACTGTTTTTT.

The count of this clonotype is one. This chain uses TRBV28 with TRBJ1-4; D may be TRBD1 (6 bases). The CDR3 covers 16 residues. The V and J ends lost 5 bases and 5 bases respectively, with 18 bases between them. Germline CDR1 and CDR2: MDHEN and SYDVKM. The CDR3 loop is CASSPHMGRGNEKLFF. CDR3 bases: TGTGCCAGCAGTCCACACATGGGCAGGGGAAATGAAAAACTGTTTTTT. Looking up the rest from reference TRBV28 and TRBJ1-4 gives the full variable domain: DVKVTQSSRYLVKRTGEKVFLECVQDMDHENMFWYRQDPGLGLRLIYFSYDVKMKEKGDIPEGYSVSREKKERFSLILESASTNQTSMYLCASSPHMGRGNEKLFFGSGTQLSVL.

The genes are TRBV7-2 and TRBJ2-1; D remains unclear. In germline, CDR1 is SGHTA, CDR2 FQGNSA. Trimming shortened V by 5 bases and J by 9 bases, and 14 bases separated the two germline ends. The CDR3 spans 13 residues. CDR3 nucleotides: TGTGCCAGCAGCGACTCCGGTCGAGGTGAGCAGTTCTTC. Its translation is CASSDSGRGEQFF.